This TCR beta chain was obtained from a study of T cells in Graves' hyperthyroidism and ophthalmopathy. This clonotype was observed a few times. The conserved closing phenylalanine or tryptophan is absent in this CDR3, likely reflecting a read error. The source of the PBMCs was around 9 ml of fresh peripheral blood. Germline V CDR1 and CDR2: WSHSY, SAAADI. V lost 5 bases to trimming and J lost 2 bases, with 9 bases between them. The CDR3 covers 13 residues. Amplified TCR beta CDR3 regions came from RNA transcripts. HTBI primers were employed in a first-round RT-PCR of the TCR CDR3. Each CDR3 protein gets one entry after TCRdb re-called the multiplex PCR reads with MiXCR. The sample holds 550,000 to 650,000 distinct CDR3 sequences, approximately 14% seen once.

Material: blood. The gene calls are TRBV10-2 and TRBJ2-5; D remains unclear. The sequence was obtained from a woman between 40 and 55 years old with Graves' hyperthyroidism. CDR3: CASSLAVQETQYL. CDR3 DNA sequence: TGCGCCAGCAGTTTGGCGGTACAAGAGACCCAGTACCTC.